This T cell receptor beta chain was captured by sequencing in a study of T cells in Graves' hyperthyroidism and ophthalmopathy. TCR beta CDR3 region amplification was performed from RNA transcripts. TCR CDR3 regions were first amplified by RT-PCR with HTBI primers. Each CDR3 protein is one row after TCRdb ran MiXCR on the multiplex PCR reads. In the table there are about 350,000 distinct CDR3 sequences, roughly an eighth of which are singletons. Sequenced sample: blood. The source is a woman aged 40 to 55 with Graves' ophthalmopathy.

The CDR3, as DNA: TGTGCCAGCAGAGACCGGGACTCTAATGAAAAACTGTTTTTT. Encoded protein: CASRDRDSNEKLFF. The chain couples TRBV9 to TRBJ1-4; perhaps TRBD1 as D (5 bases). Trimming cost V 5 bases and J 3 bases, with 11 bases left between them. The germline V gene has CDR1 SGDLS and CDR2 YYNGEE. The CDR3 spans 14 residues.